Detailed here is one T cell receptor beta chain. The sample belongs to a study of blood T cell repertoires in COVID-19. Study-wide context: Whether acute or convalescent, the COVID-19 samples came from the United States, Italy and Spain.

Profiling relied on immunoSEQ multiplex PCR, and the TCRdb table lists in-frame clones only, not all of them. The table shows approximately 52,000 clones, with around 93% occurring only once. The CDR3 sequence is 16 residues long. V lost 0 bases and J lost 1; bases outside the gene matches: 6. The germline V gene has CDR1 SGHRS and CDR2 YFSETQ. This chain links TRBV5-1 with TRBJ1-1; TRBD1 agrees at 7 bases. The sequence was obtained from a man aged 45-65 years with acute or convalescent COVID-19. The sample was peripheral blood. The chain's CDR3 is CASSLGQGFGNTEAFF. Here the CDR3 DNA reads TGCGCCAGCAGCTTGGGACAGGGATTCGGGAACACTGAAGCTTTCTTT.